This T cell receptor beta chain is from a study of blood T cell repertoires in COVID-19. Across the whole study: The analysed material was cDNA or gDNA that came from T cells, B-cell-depleted T cells, or PBMCs.

Participants reported their clinical history, and cohort assignment relied on those reports. Germline CDR1 is KGHDR and CDR2 is SFDVKD. Between the trimmed V and J ends, which lost 9 bases and 4 bases, there was a span of 14 bases. The length of the CDR3 is 13 residues. Data came from immunoSEQ multiplex PCR; TCRdb stores just in-frame clones and leaves some out. The sample includes over 130,000 clones, about 83% of them seen just once. V and J are TRBV24-1 and TRBJ1-1, with D perhaps matching TRBD1 (6 bases). The clonotype comes from a woman aged 45-65 years with acute COVID-19. The specimen sequenced was PBMCs or T cells enriched from blood (not recorded which). The chain's CDR3 is CATGDTAVTEAFF. The DNA for the CDR3 is TGTGCCACCGGGGACACGGCGGTCACTGAAGCTTTCTTT.